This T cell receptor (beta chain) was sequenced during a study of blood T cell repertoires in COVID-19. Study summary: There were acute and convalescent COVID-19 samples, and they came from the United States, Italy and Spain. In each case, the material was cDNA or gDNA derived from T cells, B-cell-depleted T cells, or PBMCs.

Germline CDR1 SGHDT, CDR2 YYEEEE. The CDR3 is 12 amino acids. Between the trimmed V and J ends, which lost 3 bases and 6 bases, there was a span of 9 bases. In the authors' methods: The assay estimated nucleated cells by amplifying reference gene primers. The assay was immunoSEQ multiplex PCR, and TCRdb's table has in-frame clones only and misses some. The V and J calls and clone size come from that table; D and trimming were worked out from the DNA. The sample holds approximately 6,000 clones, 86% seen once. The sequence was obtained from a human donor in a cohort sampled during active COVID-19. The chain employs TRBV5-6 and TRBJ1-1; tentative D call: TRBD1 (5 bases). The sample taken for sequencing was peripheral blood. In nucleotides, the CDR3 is TGTGCCAGCAGCTGGGGGACTTCTGAAGCTTTCTTT. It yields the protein CASSWGTSEAFF. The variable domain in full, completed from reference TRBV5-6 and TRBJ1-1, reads DAGVTQSPTHLIKTRGQQVTLRCSPKSGHDTVSWYQQALGQGPQFIFQYYEEEERQRGNFPDRFSGHQFPNYSSELNVNALLLGDSALYLCASSWGTSEAFFGQGTRLTVV.